The 26 T cell receptor beta chains in this list originate from one sample, sequenced in a study of T cell responses to AZD1222 COVID-19 vaccine. TCRdb's copy holds only in-frame clones and misses some; the assay was immunoSEQ multiplex PCR. Of tens of thousands of clones in the sample, roughly 87% were seen once. The sample here was peripheral blood, taken 28 days after the second AZD1222 dose. The receptors derive from an adult who received the AZD1222 COVID-19 vaccine.

The chain carries TRBV6-5 and TRBJ2-1; D unresolved. Between the trimmed V and J ends, which lost 6 bases and 5 bases, there was a span of 5 bases. Looked up from germline, CDR1 is MNHEY and CDR2 is SVGAGI. There are 11 residues in the CDR3. DNA of the CDR3: TGTGCCAGCAGACGGGACAATGAGCAGTTCTTC. This gives the protein CASRRDNEQFF.

V and J are TRBV19 and TRBJ2-7; 9 bases map to TRBD2. Germline V gives CDR1 LNHDA, CDR2 SQIVND (reference sequence). Trimming removed 3 bases from V and 0 bases from J; junction bases left unmatched: 12. CDR3 length: 18 amino acids. The CDR3 sequence: CASSIRASGDADSYEQYF. The CDR3 DNA sequence: TGTGCCAGTAGTATCCGGGCTAGCGGGGACGCCGACTCCTACGAGCAGTACTTC.

The V gene is TRBV7-8, the J gene TRBJ1-2; 12 bases are shared with TRBD1. Looked up from germline, CDR1 is SGHVS and CDR2 is FQNEAQ. The V and J ends lost 1 base and 7 bases, in that order; junction bases with no gene match: 4. This CDR3 comprises 15 residues. CDR3 amino acids: CASSLVGQGALGYTF. The CDR3, as DNA: TGTGCCAGCAGCTTAGTGGGACAGGGGGCGCTTGGCTACACCTTC.

This chain uses TRBV6-5 with TRBJ1-4; 7 nucleotides align to TRBD1. The V gene's germline CDR1 is MNHEY and CDR2 SVGAGI. V was pared by 2 bases and J by 7 bases, with 4 bases of the junction left unmatched. The CDR3 spans 14 residues. The CDR3 protein is CASSYTQGGEKLFF. CDR3 sequence (DNA): TGTGCCAGCAGTTACACCCAGGGGGGTGAAAAACTGTTTTTT.

The chain carries TRBV28 and TRBJ2-7; tentative D call: TRBD2 (7 bases). Germline-derived CDR1 and CDR2 are MDHEN and SYDVKM. V lost 7 bases, J lost 9 bases, and 22 bases lay in between. The CDR3 spans 14 residues. The CDR3 DNA reads TGTGCCAGCAACACCGGGCCCCGGGGGGCCGGGCAGTACTTC. It translates to CASNTGPRGAGQYF.

This chain uses TRBV7-9 with TRBJ2-5; D is uncertain. Trimming pared 1 base from V and 5 bases from J, leaving 11 bases between. The length of the CDR3 is 14 residues. CDR1 and CDR2 (germline): SEHNR, FQNEAQ (reference sequence). CDR3 protein: CASSLGSIGETQYF. CDR3 in DNA: TGTGCCAGCAGCTTAGGGTCCATTGGCGAGACCCAGTACTTC.

The V gene is TRBV5-4, the J gene TRBJ2-5; TRBD2 agrees at 9 bases. CDR1 is SGHNT, CDR2 YYREEE, per germline (reference sequence). The CDR3 loop spans 15 amino acids. J was trimmed by 1 base and V by 1 base; bases with no gene match: 2. The DNA for the CDR3 is TGTGCCAGCAGCTTGAGGCGGGGGGGCCAAGAGACCCAGTACTTC. Amino acids: CASSLRRGGQETQYF.

The chain carries TRBV19 and TRBJ1-1; maybe TRBD1 (5 bases). Germline CDR1 reads LNHDA; CDR2 reads SQIVND (reference sequence). V lost 9 bases to trimming and J lost 2 bases, with 13 bases between them. The CDR3 is 13 residues long. In DNA, the CDR3 is TGTGCCAGCCGATTAACAGGCAACACTGAAGCTTTCTTT. Translation gives CASRLTGNTEAFF.

The J gene is TRBJ1-5, the V gene TRBV18; maybe TRBD1 (6 bases). Looked up from germline, CDR1 is KGHSH and CDR2 is LQKENI. The V end was cut by 3 bases, the J end by 2 bases, with 17 bases between. The CDR3 contains 17 residues. CDR3 DNA sequence: TGTGCCAGCTCACCGCCCGGGGGGCTTGGGGGCAATCAGCCCCAGCATTTT. Protein sequence: CASSPPGGLGGNQPQHF.

The table lists this clone with a count of one. CDR3 sequence reads: CASTPDRHHEQYV. The CDR3 DNA reads TGTGCCAGCACTCCCGACAGACACCACGAGCAGTACGTC. This chain connects TRBV6-5 to TRBJ2-7; tentative D call: TRBD1 (5 bases). The CDR3 has 13 residues. The germline CDR1 and CDR2 sequences are MNHEY and SVGAGI. The V end was cut by 7 bases, the J end by 5 bases, with 15 bases between.

This clone was seen only once. This sequence joins TRBV4-2 and TRBJ1-2; the D gene is possibly TRBD1 (5 bases). With 0 bases removed from V and 5 bases from J, the gap between germline ends came to 10 bases. The length of the CDR3 is 14 residues. CDR1 and CDR2 (germline): LGHNA, YNFKEQ. This chain's CDR3 is CASSQDDTGYGYTF. CDR3 DNA: TGTGCCAGCAGCCAAGACGATACAGGATATGGCTACACCTTC.

This sequence joins TRBV10-3 and TRBJ2-7, with 7 nucleotides matching TRBD2. CDR1 and CDR2 (germline): ENHRY, SYGVKD. The CDR3 has 14 amino acids. With 6 bases clipped from V and 1 base from J, the junction kept 6 bases outside the gene matches. CDR3 protein: CAIRGGRGSYEQYV. The CDR3 nucleotides read TGTGCCATCAGGGGGGGGAGAGGATCCTACGAGCAGTACGTC.

V gene TRBV6-5 combines with J gene TRBJ2-7; 12 positions match TRBD2. CDR3 length equals 14 residues. The trim removed 4 bases at V and 7 bases at J, leaving 5 bases unmatched. The V gene's germline CDR1 is MNHEY and CDR2 SVGAGI. Here the CDR3 reads CASSWTSGMGEQYV. CDR3 DNA: TGTGCCAGCAGTTGGACTAGCGGGATGGGTGAGCAGTACGTC.

This clone was picked up one time. V and J are TRBV25-1 and TRBJ2-5; D possibly corresponds to TRBD1 (6 bases). Deletions cut 3 bases from V and 5 bases from J, with 13 bases between. CDR1 and CDR2 (germline): MGHDK, SYGVNS. There are 14 residues in the CDR3. The CDR3 spells CASSDQGLRETQYF. DNA for the CDR3: TGTGCCAGCAGTGACCAGGGGCTCCGGGAGACCCAGTACTTC.

CDR3 in amino acids: CASSDLLLAKNIQYF. In DNA, the CDR3 is TGTGCCAGCAGTGACTTGCTCTTAGCCAAAAACATTCAGTACTTC. The J gene is TRBJ2-4, the V gene TRBV2, with D unresolved. V gave up 3 bases and J gave up 0 bases, with 9 bases separating them. From germline, CDR1 is SNHLY and CDR2 FYNNEI. The CDR3 runs 15 residues. The whole variable domain, remainder taken from reference TRBV2 and TRBJ2-4, is EPEVTQTPSHQVTQMGQEVILRCVPISNHLYFYWYRQILGQKVEFLVSFYNNEISEKSEIFDDQFSVERPDGSNFTLKIRSTKLEDSAMYFCASSDLLLAKNIQYFGAGTRLSVL.

V is TRBV28 and J is TRBJ2-1; D possibly corresponds to TRBD1 (8 bases). The germline CDR1 and CDR2 sequences are MDHEN and SYDVKM. The CDR3 length is 14 residues. V was cut by 5 bases and J by 10 bases, with 18 bases left in between. The CDR3 DNA sequence: TGTGCCAGCAGTCCAGGGGGCGGGAGCCACGAGCAGTTCTTC. Translating it yields CASSPGGGSHEQFF.

V gene TRBV27 combines with J gene TRBJ1-5; 7 nucleotides line up with TRBD1. Per the germline V gene, CDR1 is MNHEY and CDR2 is SMNVEV (reference sequence). The CDR3 spans 15 residues. Losses at the gene ends were 6 bases for V and 1 base for J; bases not matched to a gene: 6. The CDR3 bases are TGTGCCAGCAGGGCGTCAGGGGGGAGCAATCAGCCCCAGCATTTT. The encoded protein is CASRASGGSNQPQHF.

The chain couples TRBV7-3 to TRBJ2-2, with TRBD1 matching over 10 bases. Germline V gene lookup returns CDR1 SGHTA and CDR2 FQGTGA. This CDR3 spans 14 amino acids. Germline trimming cut 5 bases from V and 7 bases from J; bases unmatched to any gene: 4. CDR3 loop: CASSRQGANGELFF. The CDR3 DNA reads as TGTGCCAGCAGCCGACAGGGGGCCAACGGGGAGCTGTTTTTT.

The chain carries TRBV19 and TRBJ1-2, with D perhaps TRBD1 (5 bases). Trimming removed 5 bases at V and 2 bases at J, with 18 bases between. The germline V gene has CDR1 LNHDA and CDR2 SQIVND (reference sequence). There are 16 residues in the CDR3. In DNA, the CDR3 is TGTGCCAGTAGTGCCGATGAGGACCCAGGGAACTATGGCTACACCTTC. Encoded protein: CASSADEDPGNYGYTF.

The rearrangement joins TRBV5-6 to TRBJ2-1, with 11 bases fitting TRBD2. This CDR3 is 17 amino acids long. Per germline, CDR1 SGHDT and CDR2 YYEEEE. V lost 0 bases to trimming and J lost 2 bases; unmatched junction nucleotides: 4. CDR3: CASSLAKGLAAYNEQFF. CDR3 bases: TGTGCCAGCAGCTTGGCCAAGGGACTAGCGGCCTACAATGAGCAGTTCTTC.

The chain links TRBV19 to TRBJ1-5; weak D call: TRBD1 (6 bases). Germline values: CDR1 LNHDA, CDR2 SQIVND (reference sequence). V lost 1 base, J lost 3 bases, and 7 bases lay in between. The CDR3 loop spans 14 amino acids. The CDR3 region has the DNA TGTGCCAGTAGTATAGCAGGGGTCAATCAGCCCCAGCATTTT. Amino acids: CASSIAGVNQPQHF.

This clone is medium-sized by share. V and J are TRBV2 and TRBJ2-1, with a tentative D call TRBD2 (5 bases). The CDR3 has 15 residues. From germline, CDR1 is SNHLY and CDR2 FYNNEI. V dropped 8 bases and J dropped 0 bases, with 14 bases sitting between them. The CDR3: CASPRGPSSYNEQFF. The CDR3 DNA sequence: TGTGCCAGCCCCAGAGGGCCGAGCTCCTACAATGAGCAGTTCTTC.

The chain uses TRBV3-1 (or the pseudogene TRBV3-2) and TRBJ1-1; D remains ambiguous. The CDR3 length is 15 residues. Germline loops: CDR1 LGHDT, CDR2 YNNKEL (reference sequence). Trimming took off 0 bases at V and 4 bases at J, with 12 bases between the two ends. The CDR3 nucleotides read TGTGCCAGCAGCCAAGACCGACGCTCGGGCACTGAAGCTTTCTTT. Amino acid sequence: CASSQDRRSGTEAFF.

This chain connects TRBV15 to TRBJ1-3; no clear D. CDR1 LNHNV and CDR2 YYDKDF come from the germline V gene (reference sequence). This CDR3 spans 14 amino acids. Trimming cost V 9 bases and J 0 bases, with 12 bases left between them. In DNA, the CDR3 is TGTGCCACTTCCGGACGCATCTCTGGAAACACCATATATTTT. It codes for CATSGRISGNTIYF.

This clone appeared a single time. The rearrangement links TRBV24-1 to TRBJ2-1, with 7 bases that match TRBD1. The CDR3 has 13 amino acids. V lost 5 bases and J lost 7; bases outside the gene matches: 4. Germline lookup yields CDR1 KGHDR and CDR2 SFDVKD. In DNA, the CDR3 is TGTGCCACCAGTGGAGGGGGCGAGAATGAGCAGTTCTTC. It yields the protein CATSGGGENEQFF.

The gene calls are TRBV4-1 and TRBJ1-1; D is unclear. V lost 1 base and J lost 1, with 7 bases in between. CDR1 and CDR2 from the germline V gene are MGHRA and YSYEKL. This CDR3 spans 14 amino acids. The CDR3 bases are TGCGCCAGCAGCCAAGCGAGTAGGAACACTGAAGCTTTCTTT. Translation: CASSQASRNTEAFF.